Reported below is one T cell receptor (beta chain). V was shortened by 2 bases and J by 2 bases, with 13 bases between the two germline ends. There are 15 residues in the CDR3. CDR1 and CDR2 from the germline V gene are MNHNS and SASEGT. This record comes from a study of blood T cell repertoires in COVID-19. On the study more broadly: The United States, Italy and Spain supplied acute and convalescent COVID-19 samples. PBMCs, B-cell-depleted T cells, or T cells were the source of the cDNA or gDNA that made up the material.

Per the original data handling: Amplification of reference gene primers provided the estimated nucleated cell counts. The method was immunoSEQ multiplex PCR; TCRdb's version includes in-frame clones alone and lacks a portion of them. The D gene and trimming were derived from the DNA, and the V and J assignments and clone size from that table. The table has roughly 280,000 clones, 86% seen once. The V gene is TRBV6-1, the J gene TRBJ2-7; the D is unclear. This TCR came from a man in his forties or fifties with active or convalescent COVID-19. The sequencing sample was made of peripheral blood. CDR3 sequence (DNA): TGTGCCAGCAGTGAATCGGTACTGCGGACCTACGAGCAGTACTTC. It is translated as CASSESVLRTYEQYF.